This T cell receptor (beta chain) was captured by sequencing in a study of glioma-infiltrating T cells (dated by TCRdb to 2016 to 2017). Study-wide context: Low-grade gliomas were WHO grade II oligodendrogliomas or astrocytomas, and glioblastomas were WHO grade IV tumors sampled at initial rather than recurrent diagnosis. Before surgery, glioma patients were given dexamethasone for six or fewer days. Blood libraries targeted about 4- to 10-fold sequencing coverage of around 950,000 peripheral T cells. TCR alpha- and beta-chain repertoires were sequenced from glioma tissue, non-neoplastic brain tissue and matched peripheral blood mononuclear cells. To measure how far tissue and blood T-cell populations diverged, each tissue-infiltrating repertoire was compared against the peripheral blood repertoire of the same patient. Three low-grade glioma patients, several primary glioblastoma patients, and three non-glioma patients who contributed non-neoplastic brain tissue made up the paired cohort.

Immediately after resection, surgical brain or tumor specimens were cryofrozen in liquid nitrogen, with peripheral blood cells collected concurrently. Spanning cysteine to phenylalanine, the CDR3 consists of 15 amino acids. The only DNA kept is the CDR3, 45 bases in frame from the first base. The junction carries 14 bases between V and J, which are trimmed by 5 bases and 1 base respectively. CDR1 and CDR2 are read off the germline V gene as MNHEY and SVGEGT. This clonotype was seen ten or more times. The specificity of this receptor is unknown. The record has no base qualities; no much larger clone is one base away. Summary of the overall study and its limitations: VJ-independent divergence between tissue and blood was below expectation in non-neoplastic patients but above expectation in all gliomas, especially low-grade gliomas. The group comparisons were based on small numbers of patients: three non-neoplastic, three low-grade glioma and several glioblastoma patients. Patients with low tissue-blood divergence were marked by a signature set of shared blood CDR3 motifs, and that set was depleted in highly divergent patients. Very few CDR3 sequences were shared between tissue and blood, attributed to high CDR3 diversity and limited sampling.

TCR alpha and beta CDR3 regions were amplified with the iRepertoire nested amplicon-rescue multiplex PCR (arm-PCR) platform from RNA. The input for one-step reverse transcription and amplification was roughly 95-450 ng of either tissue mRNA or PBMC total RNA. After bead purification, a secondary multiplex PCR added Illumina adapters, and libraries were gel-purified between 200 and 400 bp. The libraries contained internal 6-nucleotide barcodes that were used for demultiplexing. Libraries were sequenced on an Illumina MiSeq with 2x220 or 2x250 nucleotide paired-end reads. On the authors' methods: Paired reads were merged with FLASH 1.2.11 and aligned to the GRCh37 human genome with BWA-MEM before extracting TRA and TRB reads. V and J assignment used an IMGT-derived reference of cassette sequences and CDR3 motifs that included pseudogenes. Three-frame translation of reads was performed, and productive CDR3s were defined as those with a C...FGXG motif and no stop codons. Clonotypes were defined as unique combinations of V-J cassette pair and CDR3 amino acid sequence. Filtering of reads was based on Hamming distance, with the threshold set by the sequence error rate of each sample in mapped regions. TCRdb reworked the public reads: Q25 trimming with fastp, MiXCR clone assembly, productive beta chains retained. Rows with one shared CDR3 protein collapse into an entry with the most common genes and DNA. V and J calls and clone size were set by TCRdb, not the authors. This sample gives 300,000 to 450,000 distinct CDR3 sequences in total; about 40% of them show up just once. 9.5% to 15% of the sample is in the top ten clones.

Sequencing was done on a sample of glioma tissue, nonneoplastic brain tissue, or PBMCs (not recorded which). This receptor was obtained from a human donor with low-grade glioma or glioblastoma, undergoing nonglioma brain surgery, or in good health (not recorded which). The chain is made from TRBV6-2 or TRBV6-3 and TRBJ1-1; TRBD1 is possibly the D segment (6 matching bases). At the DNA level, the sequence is TGTGCCAGCAGTACCTCCGGGACACAGAACACTGAAGCTTTCTTT. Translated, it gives CASSTSGTQNTEAFF.